These 30 T cell receptor beta chains came from one sample sequenced in a study of T cell responses to AZD1222 COVID-19 vaccine. Profiled with immunoSEQ multiplex PCR; TCRdb holds only in-frame clones, not every one. The profile covers 83,000 or so clones, with 86% appearing a single time and 8.7% taken by the ten largest. Material: peripheral blood, obtained on day 0 of AZD1222 vaccination. The receptors originated from an adult in good health.

The V and J genes are TRBV30 and TRBJ2-1, with D possibly matching TRBD2 (5 bases). V was pared by 1 base and J by 10 bases, with 8 bases between. This CDR3 region has 11 residues. Germline V gene lookup returns CDR1 GTSNPN and CDR2 SVGIG (reference sequence). For the CDR3, the DNA is TGTGCCTGGAGTGAAGCTAGCGAGCAGTTCTTC. Its protein is CAWSEASEQFF.

V usage is TRBV21-1 and J usage is TRBJ2-3; whether TRBD2, the table's D call, matches the DNA was not checked. TRBV21-1 constitutes a pseudogene. The CDR3 is 16 amino acids. DNA of the CDR3: TGTGCCAGCAGCAAACGGGCGGGGATGAGCACAGATACGCAGTATTTT. This gives the protein CASSKRAGMSTDTQYF.

The rearrangement links TRBV2 to TRBJ1-2; 8 positions agree with TRBD1. The CDR3 loop spans 14 amino acids. Unmatched junction bases numbered 7, after V lost 6 bases and J lost 4 bases. CDR1 and CDR2 (germline): SNHLY, FYNNEI. As DNA, the CDR3 is TGTGCCAGCAGACAGGACAGGGAATCCTATGGCTACACCTTC. Amino acid sequence: CASRQDRESYGYTF.

This chain links TRBV19 with TRBJ2-2; 8 bases are a match to TRBD1. V lost 1 base, J lost 2 bases, and 9 bases stayed unmatched. The CDR3 spans 18 residues. Per the germline V gene, CDR1 is LNHDA and CDR2 is SQIVND (reference sequence). CDR3 coding DNA: TGTGCCAGTAGTATAGTCAGTCTAGGACAGGGAAACACCGGGGAGCTGTTTTTT. Residues: CASSIVSLGQGNTGELFF.

This rearrangement joins TRBV10-3 to TRBJ1-2; D is perhaps TRBD1 (6 bases). V gave up 6 bases and J gave up 9 bases, with 14 bases separating them. Germline V gene sequence: CDR1 ENHRY, CDR2 SYGVKD. CDR3 length equals 12 residues. As DNA, the CDR3 is TGTGCCATCAGCCTATTACAGGGTAGCTACACCTTC. Translating gives CAISLLQGSYTF.

The chain uses TRBV11-3 and TRBJ2-1; 11 bases map to TRBD2. Germline V gives CDR1 SGHNT, CDR2 YENEEA. The CDR3 is made up of 15 amino acids. V shed 3 bases, J shed 10 bases, and the junction held 8 bases outside the gene matches. CDR3 amino acids: CASSFGTSGSQEQFF. The DNA of the CDR3 is TGTGCCAGCAGCTTCGGGACTAGCGGTTCTCAGGAGCAGTTCTTC.

V gene TRBV30 combines with J gene TRBJ2-7, with 16 bases fitting TRBD2. The J segment lost 7 bases and the V segment lost 5 bases, leaving 20 bases of the junction unmatched. The CDR3 contains 19 residues. The V gene's germline CDR1 is GTSNPN and CDR2 SVGIG (reference sequence). The CDR3 nucleotides are TGTGCCTGGGAGGTTAAGGTCGGGACTAGCGGGGGGGCCATTCAAGAGCAGTACTTC. This codes for CAWEVKVGTSGGAIQEQYF.

The J gene is TRBJ1-1, the V gene TRBV10-3, with 7 bases that match TRBD1. The junction had 5 bases not matched to a gene; V was cut back by 2 bases and J by 5 bases. CDR1 ENHRY and CDR2 SYGVKD come from the germline V gene. The CDR3 is made up of 14 amino acids. The CDR3 loop is CAISEGQGVTEAFF. Here the CDR3 DNA reads TGTGCCATCAGTGAGGGGCAGGGGGTAACTGAAGCTTTCTTT.

CDR3 amino acids: CASTPGRFSYEQYF. CDR3 DNA: TGTGCCAGCACCCCTGGGAGGTTCTCCTACGAGCAGTACTTC. This chain connects TRBV7-8 to TRBJ2-7; possibly TRBD2 for D (6 bases). Germline CDR1 and CDR2: SGHVS and FQNEAQ. V was clipped by 7 bases and J by 0 bases, with 13 bases between them. The length of the CDR3 is 14 residues.

J is TRBJ1-3 and V is TRBV5-4; no clear D. This CDR3 has 14 residues. Germline values: CDR1 SGHNT, CDR2 YYREEE (reference sequence). Trimming took 4 bases from V and 5 from J, leaving 13 bases between them. CDR3 sequence: CASSLGTERNTIYF. For the CDR3, the DNA is TGTGCCAGCAGCCTGGGCACAGAGAGAAACACCATATATTTT.

V usage is TRBV7-9 and J usage is TRBJ2-5; TRBD2 matches at 7 bases. The CDR3 loop spans 15 amino acids. CDR1 and CDR2 (germline): SEHNR, FQNEAQ (reference sequence). The ends lost 3 bases at V and 4 bases at J; junction bases unmatched: 8. CDR3 region: CASSLVLAERETQYF. The CDR3 nucleotides read TGTGCCAGCAGCTTGGTCCTAGCGGAGCGAGAGACCCAGTACTTC.

The chain has TRBV9 and TRBJ1-1, with D uncertain. CDR3 length equals 15 residues. With 4 bases removed from V and 2 bases from J, the gap between germline ends came to 15 bases. The germline V gene has CDR1 SGDLS and CDR2 YYNGEE. The CDR3 DNA reads TGTGCCAGCAGCAGAAGGGAGGGTATCAACACTGAAGCTTTCTTT. This translates into CASSRREGINTEAFF.

The chain recombines TRBV9 with TRBJ2-7; 9 bases agree with TRBD1. This CDR3 has 14 amino acids. The J segment lost 3 bases and the V segment lost 0 bases, leaving 1 base of the junction unmatched. Germline CDR1 is SGDLS and CDR2 is YYNGEE. The CDR3 DNA reads as TGTGCCAGCAGCGTAGCGACAGGGGGCTACGAGCAGTACTTC. Its protein product is CASSVATGGYEQYF. Based on the CDR3 plus reference TRBV9 and TRBJ2-7, the full variable domain is DSGVTQTPKHLITATGQRVTLRCSPRSGDLSVYWYQQSLDQGLQFLIQYYNGEERAKGNILERFSAQQFPDLHSELNLSSLELGDSALYFCASSVATGGYEQYFGPGTRLTVT.

V usage is TRBV3-1 (or the pseudogene TRBV3-2) and J usage is TRBJ2-7; 8 positions agree with TRBD2. CDR1 and CDR2 from the germline V gene are LGHDT and YNNKEL (reference sequence). The CDR3 sequence is 15 residues long. J was trimmed by 0 bases and V by 5 bases; bases with no gene match: 6. In DNA, the CDR3 is TGTGCCAGCAGCGAAATAGCGGGGAGCTCCTACGAGCAGTACTTC. Amino acids: CASSEIAGSSYEQYF.

The V call is TRBV5-6, the J call TRBJ1-2; no definite D call. Germline values: CDR1 SGHDT, CDR2 YYEEEE. V was pared by 5 bases and J by 3 bases, with 17 bases between. This CDR3 is 15 amino acids long. The DNA of the CDR3 is TGTGCCAGCAGGGATGGACTCACCCCCTACTATGGCTACACCTTC. Translated: CASRDGLTPYYGYTF.

The CDR3: CSVTPGTSENTGELFF. In DNA form, the CDR3 reads TGCAGCGTTACACCCGGGACTAGCGAGAACACCGGGGAGCTGTTTTTT. This sequence joins TRBV29-1 and TRBJ2-2; 10 nucleotides agree with TRBD2. The CDR3 consists of 16 residues. Germline V gene data show CDR1 as SQVTM and CDR2 as ANQGSEA. V was clipped by 5 bases and J by 1 base; unmatched bases: 7.

The chain has TRBV6-5 and TRBJ1-2; possible D gene TRBD1, 5 bases. Trimming took 7 bases from V and 0 from J, leaving 12 bases between them. The CDR3 length is 14 residues. CDR1 is MNHEY, CDR2 SVGAGI, per germline. The CDR3, as DNA: TGTGCCAGCAAGAGGGACTCAGCTAACTATGGCTACACCTTC. It yields the protein CASKRDSANYGYTF.

The chain has TRBV27 and TRBJ1-2, with 9 bases identical to TRBD1. V gave up 8 bases and J gave up 5 bases; unmatched junction bases: 12. Germline lookup yields CDR1 MNHEY and CDR2 SMNVEV (reference sequence). There are 15 residues in the CDR3. CDR3 DNA sequence: TGTGCCAGCTCCCTAACAGGGGGCGCAGTTTATGGCTACACCTTC. This sequence encodes CASSLTGGAVYGYTF.

V usage is TRBV2 and J usage is TRBJ1-3; 8 positions agree with TRBD1. Germline loops: CDR1 SNHLY, CDR2 FYNNEI. The trim removed 6 bases at V and 3 bases at J, leaving 1 base unmatched. The CDR3 is 13 amino acids. The CDR3 region is CASRDRVGNTIYF. The CDR3 DNA sequence: TGTGCCAGCAGGGACAGGGTTGGAAACACCATATATTTT.

This clone was counted a single time. The chain is built from TRBV2 and TRBJ1-1, with TRBD1 as a possible D gene (6 bases). Trimming removed 5 bases from V and 0 bases from J, with 13 bases in between. CDR1 and CDR2 (germline): SNHLY, FYNNEI. The CDR3 has 15 residues. CDR3 coding DNA: TGTGCCAGCAGTCGAAACAGGGTTATGAACACTGAAGCTTTCTTT. It specifies CASSRNRVMNTEAFF. Full variable domain (remainder filled in from reference TRBV2 and TRBJ1-1): EPEVTQTPSHQVTQMGQEVILRCVPISNHLYFYWYRQILGQKVEFLVSFYNNEISEKSEIFDDQFSVERPDGSNFTLKIRSTKLEDSAMYFCASSRNRVMNTEAFFGQGTRLTVV.

The chain carries TRBV19 and TRBJ2-1; perhaps TRBD2 as D (5 bases). Trimming took 0 bases from V and 9 from J, leaving 15 bases between them. CDR1 is LNHDA and CDR2 is SQIVND in the germline V gene (reference sequence). This CDR3 spans 15 amino acids. The CDR3 DNA follows: TGTGCCAGTAGTATAGATCTAACCCTAGCACCTGAGCAGTTCTTC. This sequence encodes CASSIDLTLAPEQFF.

The chain carries TRBV5-6 and TRBJ2-2, with 12 positions matching TRBD1. CDR3 length: 16 residues. V was pared by 0 bases and J by 3 bases, with 0 bases of the junction left unmatched. Germline CDR1 is SGHDT and CDR2 is YYEEEE. CDR3 sequence (DNA): TGTGCCAGCAGCTTGGGGGACAGGGGGCACACCGGGGAGCTGTTTTTT. Its translation is CASSLGDRGHTGELFF.

The V gene is TRBV5-1, the J gene TRBJ2-1, with TRBD2 as a possible D gene (6 bases). Trimming cost V 5 bases and J 6 bases, with 18 bases left between them. The CDR3 contains 15 residues. CDR1 is SGHRS, CDR2 YFSETQ, per germline. The CDR3: CASRQTGVGGNEQFF. CDR3 in DNA: TGCGCCAGCAGGCAAACGGGAGTAGGAGGCAATGAGCAGTTCTTC.

This sequence joins TRBV5-1 and TRBJ1-4; the D gene is possibly TRBD1 (6 bases). Germline loops: CDR1 SGHRS, CDR2 YFSETQ. The CDR3 has 17 amino acids. V lost 2 bases, J lost 8 bases, and 22 bases lay in between. The CDR3 reads CASSLSSSTGPGEKLFF. In DNA, the CDR3 is TGCGCCAGCAGCTTATCTTCATCAACAGGGCCAGGGGAAAAACTGTTTTTT.

The chain combines TRBV14 with TRBJ2-2, with D tentatively TRBD2 (6 bases). The CDR3 extends over 17 amino acids. Trimming shortened V by 3 bases and J by 1 base, and 15 bases separated the two germline ends. The germline CDR1 and CDR2 sequences are SGHDN and FVKESK. The CDR3 region is CASSQRTGTGNTGELFF. In nucleotides, the CDR3 is TGTGCCAGCAGCCAGAGAACCGGGACTGGGAACACCGGGGAGCTGTTTTTT.

The chain carries TRBV7-8 and TRBJ2-2; 7 nucleotides match TRBD2. Trimming took 8 bases from V and 5 from J; bases not matched to a gene: 2. The germline gives CDR1 SGHVS, CDR2 FQNEAQ. The CDR3 runs 12 residues. In DNA form, the CDR3 reads TGTGCCAGCGGGAGGGGAACCGGGGAGCTGTTTTTT. Protein: CASGRGTGELFF.

CDR3 sequence (DNA): TGTGCCAGCAGCTTAATGCCGGCGGGCCTTAGCACAGATACGCAGTATTTT. Translation: CASSLMPAGLSTDTQYF. The V and J genes are TRBV5-5 and TRBJ2-3; a weak D match, TRBD2 (5 bases). The CDR3 length is 17 residues. Germline V CDR1 and CDR2: SGHKS, YYEKEE (reference sequence). V was pared by 2 bases and J by 0 bases, with 16 bases between.

The chain joins TRBV6-6 to TRBJ2-3; 9 nucleotides agree with TRBD2. With V trimmed by 6 bases and J by 6 bases, 13 bases remained unmatched. The CDR3 length is 16 residues. The germline V gene has CDR1 MNHNY and CDR2 SVGAGI (reference sequence). The CDR3 DNA reads TGTGCCAGCAGACCCCCTCGAGCGGGGGGCTCTGATACGCAGTATTTT. As protein: CASRPPRAGGSDTQYF.

The chain has TRBV23-1 and TRBJ1-1, with TRBD1 as a possible D gene (6 bases). TRBV23-1 is labeled an ORF, and its function is uncertain. This CDR3 has 13 residues. V dropped 3 bases and J dropped 3 bases, with 8 bases sitting between them. CDR3 nucleotides: TGCGCCAGCAGTCATCACAGGGACACTGAAGCTTTCTTT. Encoded protein: CASSHHRDTEAFF.

The chain recombines TRBV3-1 (or the pseudogene TRBV3-2) with TRBJ1-3; a possible D gene is TRBD1 (5 bases). Looked up from germline, CDR1 is LGHDT and CDR2 is YNNKEL (reference sequence). With 4 bases removed from V and 4 bases from J, the gap between germline ends came to 14 bases. This CDR3 region has 15 residues. CDR3 protein: CASSLSGSSGNTIYF. The CDR3 DNA reads TGTGCCAGCAGCCTATCAGGGTCCTCCGGAAACACCATATATTTT.